This T cell receptor beta chain was recorded in a study of identical twins. Template switching added a universal primer binding site, and final cDNA carried unique molecular identifiers. MiXCR was run by TCRdb on the 5' RACE reads, yielding one entry per CDR3 protein. The sample contains about 520,000 distinct CDR3 sequences, less than 25% of which appear only once. This CDR3 has 15 residues. V lost 4 bases to trimming and J lost 5 bases; unmatched junction nucleotides: 3. Germline loops: CDR1 SGHRS, CDR2 YFSETQ. This same sample was also taken into another study, of T cells expressing NK-cell markers.

The receptor comes from a woman in her late teens or twenties in good health. Sample: CD4+ T cells sorted from blood. The V call is TRBV5-1, the J call TRBJ2-1; 13 bases agree with TRBD2. In DNA, the CDR3 is TGCGCCAGCAGCAGACTAGCGGGAGGCGACAATGAGCAGTTCTTC. It yields the protein CASSRLAGGDNEQFF.